A single sample is the source of the 16 T cell receptor beta chains below, sequenced in a study of T cells after yellow fever vaccination. TCRdb itself ran the 5' RACE reads through MiXCR, one entry per CDR3 protein. This repertoire shows around 340,000 distinct CDR3 sequences, 8% to 10% found once; its top ten account for about 20%. The sample was PBMCs, taken on the day of the first yellow fever vaccination. The source of these receptors is a man between 18 and 29 years old who received the YFV17D yellow fever vaccine.

This clonotype has more than one count but fewer than ten. The chain uses TRBV6-1 and TRBJ1-1; weak D call: TRBD1 (5 bases). The CDR3 extends over 16 amino acids. Deletions cut 0 bases from V and 5 bases from J, with 16 bases between. Germline assignment: CDR1 MNHNS and CDR2 SASEGT. In DNA, the CDR3 is TGTGCCAGCAGTGAAGCGCTTCGGACAAGGGGTACTGAAGCTTTCTTT. Translated: CASSEALRTRGTEAFF.

This clonotype turned up a few times. The chain couples TRBV5-1 to TRBJ2-7, with D unresolved. This CDR3 spans 11 amino acids. Germline CDR1 is SGHRS and CDR2 is YFSETQ. Trimming stripped 3 bases from V and 7 bases from J, with 8 bases between. CDR3 DNA: TGCGCCAGCAGCTCTCGACGGGAGCAGTACTTC. Translated: CASSSRREQYF.

This clonotype appeared a few times. V and J are TRBV5-4 and TRBJ1-1; weak D call: TRBD1 (5 bases). The CDR3 extends over 15 amino acids. Germline CDR1 is SGHNT and CDR2 is YYREEE (reference sequence). Trimming shortened V by 5 bases and J by 1 base, and 15 bases separated the two germline ends. The DNA of the CDR3 is TGTGCCAGCAGTCTGGGACCGAACACGAACACTGAAGCTTTCTTT. It specifies CASSLGPNTNTEAFF.

This chain connects TRBV14 to TRBJ2-1; D possibly corresponds to TRBD1 (5 bases). The CDR3 has 14 residues. In germline, CDR1 is SGHDN, CDR2 FVKESK. Trimming shortened V by 5 bases and J by 9 bases, and 17 bases separated the two germline ends. CDR3 protein: CASSYLGRVGEQFF. As DNA, the CDR3 is TGTGCCAGCAGCTACCTCGGCAGGGTAGGTGAGCAGTTCTTC.

This clonotype has a count of ten or more. The chain combines TRBV5-1 with TRBJ2-5; D not certain. The ends were cut back, 5 bases at V and 2 bases at J, with 10 bases in the middle. CDR3 length: 13 amino acids. CDR1 and CDR2 from the germline V gene are SGHRS and YFSETQ. The CDR3 protein is CASRVGRQETQYF. CDR3 DNA sequence: TGCGCCAGCAGGGTAGGCAGACAAGAGACCCAGTACTTC.

This sequence joins TRBV6-2 or TRBV6-3 and TRBJ2-7, with D unclear. V was trimmed by 5 bases and J by 4 bases, leaving 9 bases between them. Germline CDR1 reads MNHEY; CDR2 reads SVGEGT. The CDR3 runs 12 residues. Here the CDR3 DNA reads TGTGCCAGCAGTCCTTTCGGGTACGAGCAGTACTTC. Translating gives CASSPFGYEQYF.

The table lists this clonotype with many counts. V usage is TRBV5-1 and J usage is TRBJ2-3, with 8 bases matching TRBD1. This CDR3 is built from 14 residues. V was pared by 4 bases and J by 4 bases, with 5 bases of the junction left unmatched. Germline V gene sequence: CDR1 SGHRS, CDR2 YFSETQ. The chain's CDR3 is CASSQDRVSDTQYF. In DNA, the CDR3 is TGCGCCAGCAGCCAGGACAGGGTTTCAGATACGCAGTATTTT.

A few counts support this clonotype. This chain connects TRBV19 to TRBJ2-1; D remains ambiguous. Trimming removed 4 bases from V and 4 bases from J, with 17 bases in between. This CDR3 region has 16 residues. Germline loops: CDR1 LNHDA, CDR2 SQIVND (reference sequence). For the CDR3, the DNA is TGTGCCAGTAGTACCCATCCAGTTTGGGGTTACAATGAGCAGTTCTTC. Residues: CASSTHPVWGYNEQFF.

The V call is TRBV28, the J call TRBJ2-7, with 9 bases that match TRBD1. After removal of 4 bases from V and 4 bases from J, the junction contained 8 bases not matched to a gene. This CDR3 region has 15 residues. CDR1 MDHEN and CDR2 SYDVKM come from the germline V gene. CDR3 bases: TGTGCCAGCAGTTCCTCCGGGACAGGGCTATACGAGCAGTACGTC. Amino acids: CASSSSGTGLYEQYV.

This clonotype has at least ten counts. The genes are TRBV7-2 and TRBJ2-1; weak D call: TRBD2 (6 bases). Trimming stripped 2 bases from V and 10 bases from J, with 15 bases between. There are 14 residues in the CDR3. Germline V gene sequence: CDR1 SGHTA, CDR2 FQGNSA. The CDR3 here is CASSLKGLSGEQFF. Written as DNA, the CDR3 is TGTGCCAGCAGCTTAAAGGGACTCTCAGGGGAGCAGTTCTTC.

The J gene is TRBJ2-3, the V gene TRBV20-1, with 12 bases fitting TRBD2. The CDR3 is 16 amino acids. V trimming: 0 bases; J trimming: 6 bases; junction bases outside the gene matches: 7. Germline V gene lookup returns CDR1 DFQATT and CDR2 SNEGSKA (reference sequence). DNA of the CDR3: TGCAGTGCTAGAGATCGTCTAGCGGGGGGGCGGGATACGCAGTATTTT. Amino acid sequence: CSARDRLAGGRDTQYF.

The chain links TRBV9 to TRBJ2-7, with TRBD1 as a possible D gene (5 bases). The CDR3 spans 15 residues. CDR1 and CDR2 (germline): SGDLS, YYNGEE. The V end lost 0 bases, the J end lost 4 bases, and 14 bases lay between the germline ends. The CDR3 spells CASSVDPEQEYEQYV. The CDR3 region has the DNA TGTGCCAGCAGCGTAGACCCCGAACAGGAATACGAGCAGTACGTC.

The chain employs TRBV3-1 and TRBJ1-6; D perhaps matches TRBD1 (5 bases). CDR3 length equals 15 residues. The germline CDR1 and CDR2 sequences are LGHDT and YNNKEL (reference sequence). Deletions cut 2 bases from V and 10 bases from J, with 15 bases between. The CDR3 region has the DNA TGTGCCAGCAGCCAAAATCAGGGAGGATGGTCACCCCTCCACTTT. It specifies CASSQNQGGWSPLHF.

This chain links TRBV7-6 with TRBJ2-2, with 10 bases aligning to TRBD1. With 0 bases clipped from V and 6 bases from J, the junction kept 7 bases outside the gene matches. Germline CDR1 and CDR2: SGHVS and FNYEAQ. The CDR3 is made up of 17 amino acids. CDR3 bases: TGTGCCAGCAGCTTAGCGGGACAGGGGATCATCGCCGGGGAGCTGTTTTTT. Translated: CASSLAGQGIIAGELFF.

This clonotype was found a few times. The gene calls are TRBV6-1 and TRBJ1-5; a possible D gene is TRBD1 (5 bases). The CDR3 consists of 14 residues. Trimming removed 6 bases from V and 6 bases from J, with 15 bases in between. In germline, CDR1 is MNHNS, CDR2 SASEGT. The CDR3 spells CASSPRQGSQPQHF. DNA of the CDR3: TGTGCCAGCAGCCCTCGGCAGGGAAGTCAGCCCCAGCATTTT.

The chain has TRBV6-1 and TRBJ1-5; 8 nucleotides line up with TRBD1. CDR1 and CDR2 (germline): MNHNS, SASEGT. V lost 5 bases to trimming and J lost 6 bases; unmatched junction nucleotides: 12. The CDR3 length is 16 residues. CDR3 sequence (DNA): TGTGCCAGCAGTCGGGACGGGACAGGTGGATTTCAGCCCCAGCATTTT. Translating gives CASSRDGTGGFQPQHF.